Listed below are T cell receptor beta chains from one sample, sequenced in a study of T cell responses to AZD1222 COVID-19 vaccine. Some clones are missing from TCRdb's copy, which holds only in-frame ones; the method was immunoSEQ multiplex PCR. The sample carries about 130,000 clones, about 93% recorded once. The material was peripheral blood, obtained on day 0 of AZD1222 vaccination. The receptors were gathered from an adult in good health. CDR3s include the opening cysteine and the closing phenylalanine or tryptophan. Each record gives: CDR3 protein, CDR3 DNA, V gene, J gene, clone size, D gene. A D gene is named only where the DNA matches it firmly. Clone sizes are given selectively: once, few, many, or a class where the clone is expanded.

cdr3_aa: CASSQEVRAGYTF; cdr3_nt: TGCGCCAGCAGCCAAGAGGTCAGGGCTGGCTACACCTTC; v_call: TRBV4-1; j_call: TRBJ1-2; clone_size: -; d_call: -
cdr3_aa: CASSYSIIGVPEAFF; cdr3_nt: TGTGCCAGCAGTTACTCGATAATAGGTGTACCTGAAGCTTTCTTT; v_call: TRBV6-5; j_call: TRBJ1-1; clone_size: once; d_call: -
cdr3_aa: CASSVAGQGNTIYF; cdr3_nt: TGTGCCAGCAGCGTAGCAGGACAGGGAAACACCATATATTTT; v_call: TRBV9; j_call: TRBJ1-3; clone_size: -; d_call: -
cdr3_aa: CATSIFRGAEAFF; cdr3_nt: TGTGCCACCAGCATTTTTCGAGGGGCTGAAGCTTTCTTT; v_call: TRBV15; j_call: TRBJ1-1; clone_size: -; d_call: -
cdr3_aa: CASSLPFGVHGTEAFF; cdr3_nt: TGTGCCAGCAGTCTCCCATTCGGGGTACATGGCACTGAAGCTTTCTTT; v_call: TRBV28; j_call: TRBJ1-1; clone_size: -; d_call: -
cdr3_aa: CASSVGDSSWAFF; cdr3_nt: TGTGCCAGCAGCGTGGGGGACAGCTCTTGGGCTTTCTTT; v_call: TRBV9; j_call: TRBJ1-1; clone_size: -; d_call: TRBD1
cdr3_aa: CASSLVARGRNYGYTF; cdr3_nt: TGTGCCAGCAGCTTGGTGGCTCGGGGGCGGAACTATGGCTACACCTTC; v_call: TRBV5-5; j_call: TRBJ1-2; clone_size: -; d_call: -
cdr3_aa: CASSQDNDYGYTF; cdr3_nt: TGTGCCAGCAGCCAAGATAACGACTATGGCTACACCTTC; v_call: TRBV3-1/TRBV3-2; j_call: TRBJ1-2; clone_size: -; d_call: -
cdr3_aa: CASSPRPGGMNTEAFF; cdr3_nt: TGCGCCAGCAGCCCCCGCCCCGGGGGAATGAACACTGAAGCTTTCTTT; v_call: TRBV5-1; j_call: TRBJ1-1; clone_size: -; d_call: -
cdr3_aa: CASSLAGGRTQYF; cdr3_nt: TGTGCCAGCAGCTTAGCGGGGGGACGTACGCAGTATTTT; v_call: TRBV11-3; j_call: TRBJ2-3; clone_size: -; d_call: TRBD2
cdr3_aa: CASSVLGRPNYGYTF; cdr3_nt: TGTGCCAGCAGCGTATTAGGCCGGCCTAACTATGGCTACACCTTC; v_call: TRBV9; j_call: TRBJ1-2; clone_size: -; d_call: -
cdr3_aa: CASSLDSQSSYNEQFF; cdr3_nt: TGTGCCAGCAGCTTGGACAGTCAAAGCTCCTACAATGAGCAGTTCTTC; v_call: TRBV5-4; j_call: TRBJ2-1; clone_size: -; d_call: -
cdr3_aa: CASSPGGIFDTQYF; cdr3_nt: TGTGCCAGCTCACCAGGGGGCATTTTTGATACGCAGTATTTT; v_call: TRBV18; j_call: TRBJ2-3; clone_size: -; d_call: -
cdr3_aa: CASSPRGNDEQYF; cdr3_nt: TGTGCCAGTAGTCCCCGGGGGAACGACGAGCAGTACTTC; v_call: TRBV19; j_call: TRBJ2-7; clone_size: -; d_call: -
cdr3_aa: CASSLVGIRGTEAFF; cdr3_nt: TGTGCCAGCAGCTTGGTAGGGATTAGGGGCACTGAAGCTTTCTTT; v_call: TRBV5-4; j_call: TRBJ1-1; clone_size: -; d_call: -
cdr3_aa: CASSKERSGDSIYQPQHF; cdr3_nt: TGTGCCAGCAGCAAAGAGAGGAGCGGGGACAGCATCTATCAGCCCCAGCATTTT; v_call: TRBV21-1; j_call: TRBJ1-5; clone_size: -; d_call: -
cdr3_aa: CASSLVPQNTGELFF; cdr3_nt: TGCGCCAGCAGCTTGGTGCCTCAAAACACCGGGGAGCTGTTTTTT; v_call: TRBV5-1; j_call: TRBJ2-2; clone_size: -; d_call: -
cdr3_aa: CASSFAAGGGELFF; cdr3_nt: TGTGCCAGCAGCTTCGCCGCAGGGGGCGGGGAGCTGTTTTTT; v_call: TRBV7-9; j_call: TRBJ2-2; clone_size: -; d_call: TRBD1
cdr3_aa: CASSLWAEFTDTQYF; cdr3_nt: TGCGCCAGCAGCTTGTGGGCAGAATTCACAGATACGCAGTATTTT; v_call: TRBV5-1; j_call: TRBJ2-3; clone_size: -; d_call: -
cdr3_aa: CASSTRDRGTDTQYF; cdr3_nt: TGTGCCAGTAGCACGCGGGACAGGGGCACAGATACGCAGTATTTT; v_call: TRBV19; j_call: TRBJ2-3; clone_size: -; d_call: TRBD1
cdr3_aa: CASSLASDSNQPQHF; cdr3_nt: TGTGCCAGCAGCTTAGCTTCCGATAGCAATCAGCCCCAGCATTTT; v_call: TRBV7-2; j_call: TRBJ1-5; clone_size: -; d_call: -
cdr3_aa: CATSRDRYNQPQHF; cdr3_nt: TGTGCCACCAGCAGAGACAGGTACAATCAGCCCCAGCATTTT; v_call: TRBV15; j_call: TRBJ1-5; clone_size: -; d_call: -
cdr3_aa: CASSLVSTELFF; cdr3_nt: TGTGCCAGCAGTTTGGTATCCACGGAGCTGTTTTTT; v_call: TRBV12-3/TRBV12-4; j_call: TRBJ2-2; clone_size: -; d_call: -
cdr3_aa: CASSLEAGGPETQYF; cdr3_nt: TGCGCCAGCAGCTTGGAAGCGGGGGGGCCGGAGACCCAGTACTTC; v_call: TRBV5-1; j_call: TRBJ2-5; clone_size: -; d_call: TRBD2
cdr3_aa: CASSYVAGGGYTF; cdr3_nt: TGTGCCAGCAGTTACGTGGCAGGAGGTGGCTACACCTTC; v_call: TRBV6-2/TRBV6-3; j_call: TRBJ1-2; clone_size: -; d_call: -
cdr3_aa: CASSYSGVNGYTF; cdr3_nt: TGTGCCAGCAGTTACTCAGGGGTGAATGGCTACACCTTC; v_call: TRBV6-5; j_call: TRBJ1-2; clone_size: -; d_call: -
cdr3_aa: CASGPRNEQFF; cdr3_nt: TGTGCTAGTGGTCCTCGAAATGAGCAGTTCTTC; v_call: TRBV12-5; j_call: TRBJ2-1; clone_size: -; d_call: -
cdr3_aa: CASSFGTSGVNVIQYF; cdr3_nt: TGCGCCAGCAGCTTCGGGACTAGCGGGGTTAATGTCATTCAGTACTTC; v_call: TRBV5-1; j_call: TRBJ2-4; clone_size: -; d_call: TRBD2
cdr3_aa: CAISEGGNNSPLHF; cdr3_nt: TGTGCCATCAGTGAGGGCGGAAATAATTCACCCCTCCACTTT; v_call: TRBV10-3; j_call: TRBJ1-6; clone_size: -; d_call: -
cdr3_aa: CASSIGLSGDTQYF; cdr3_nt: TGTGCCAGTAGTATAGGGCTCAGCGGAGATACGCAGTATTTT; v_call: TRBV19; j_call: TRBJ2-3; clone_size: -; d_call: -
cdr3_aa: CASSYSWNSDYGYTF; cdr3_nt: TGTGCCAGCAGTTACTCTTGGAACAGTGACTATGGCTACACCTTC; v_call: TRBV6-5; j_call: TRBJ1-2; clone_size: -; d_call: -
cdr3_aa: CASSLDRWDRTNTGELFF; cdr3_nt: TGTGCCAGCAGCTTAGATCGCTGGGACAGAACGAACACCGGGGAGCTGTTTTTT; v_call: TRBV11-2; j_call: TRBJ2-2; clone_size: -; d_call: TRBD1
cdr3_aa: CASSLEGRGRGSPLHF; cdr3_nt: TGTGCCAGCAGCTTAGAGGGGAGGGGTCGAGGTTCACCCCTCCACTTT; v_call: TRBV11-2; j_call: TRBJ1-6; clone_size: -; d_call: -
cdr3_aa: CASSPLSNTEAFF; cdr3_nt: TGCGCCAGCAGCCCACTTAGTAACACTGAAGCTTTCTTT; v_call: TRBV4-1; j_call: TRBJ1-1; clone_size: -; d_call: -
cdr3_aa: CASSLFGEEYTNTGELFF; cdr3_nt: TGTGCCAGCAGTTTATTTGGAGAGGAATACACGAACACCGGGGAGCTGTTTTTT; v_call: TRBV27; j_call: TRBJ2-2; clone_size: -; d_call: -
cdr3_aa: CASSLRRSGAAYEQYF; cdr3_nt: TGTGCCAGCAGCTTACGCCGGAGCGGGGCTGCCTACGAGCAGTACTTC; v_call: TRBV5-5; j_call: TRBJ2-7; clone_size: -; d_call: TRBD2
cdr3_aa: CASSTSGRYEQFF; cdr3_nt: TGTGCCAGCAGTACCTCAGGACGGTATGAGCAGTTCTTC; v_call: TRBV6-5; j_call: TRBJ2-1; clone_size: -; d_call: -
cdr3_aa: CASSAWDEKLFF; cdr3_nt: TGTGCCAGCAGCGCTTGGGATGAAAAACTGTTTTTT; v_call: TRBV7-2; j_call: TRBJ1-4; clone_size: -; d_call: -
cdr3_aa: CASSIALTGKLFF; cdr3_nt: TGTGCCAGTAGTATCGCGTTGACAGGGAAACTGTTTTTT; v_call: TRBV19; j_call: TRBJ1-4; clone_size: -; d_call: TRBD1
cdr3_aa: CASSLASSGYQETQYF; cdr3_nt: TGTGCCAGCAGCTTAGCGAGCTCCGGGTACCAAGAGACCCAGTACTTC; v_call: TRBV7-2; j_call: TRBJ2-5; clone_size: -; d_call: -
cdr3_aa: CASSPRGGLAGHLANSYNEQFF; cdr3_nt: TGTGCCAGCAGTCCTCGGGGGGGACTAGCGGGACACCTCGCCAACTCCTACAATGAGCAGTTCTTC; v_call: TRBV11-2; j_call: TRBJ2-1; clone_size: -; d_call: TRBD2
cdr3_aa: CSVYYRRGDTYEQYF; cdr3_nt: TGCAGCGTCTACTATCGGCGGGGGGATACCTACGAGCAGTACTTC; v_call: TRBV29-1; j_call: TRBJ2-7; clone_size: -; d_call: TRBD2
cdr3_aa: CASSPDRNQPQHF; cdr3_nt: TGTGCCAGCAGCCCGGACAGAAATCAGCCCCAGCATTTT; v_call: TRBV7-9; j_call: TRBJ1-5; clone_size: -; d_call: -
cdr3_aa: CASSYGPYLDSSTNYGYTF; cdr3_nt: TGTGCCAGCTCATACGGTCCGTACCTCGACAGTTCGACAAACTATGGCTACACCTTC; v_call: TRBV18; j_call: TRBJ1-2; clone_size: -; d_call: -
cdr3_aa: CASRVQGEGTEAFF; cdr3_nt: TGTGCCAGCAGAGTACAGGGCGAAGGCACTGAAGCTTTCTTT; v_call: TRBV2; j_call: TRBJ1-1; clone_size: -; d_call: -
cdr3_aa: CASSSQQGFQETQYF; cdr3_nt: TGTGCCAGCAGCTCGCAACAGGGGTTCCAAGAGACCCAGTACTTC; v_call: TRBV7-9; j_call: TRBJ2-5; clone_size: -; d_call: TRBD1